The 2 T cell receptor beta chains listed next were all sequenced from one sample in a study of PD-1 blockade in classical Hodgkin lymphoma. Method: immunoSEQ multiplex PCR; TCRdb's copy keeps in-frame clones and lacks some. Of approximately 13,000 clones listed, roughly 77% are singletons. Autologous stem cell transplantation was followed by relapse in every patient, and brentuximab vedotin exposure varied. The sequenced sample was peripheral blood mononuclear cells (PBMCs), obtained at baseline. These receptor sequences come from a human donor with classical Hodgkin lymphoma.

The V and J genes are TRBV30 and TRBJ2-5; 7 nucleotides line up with TRBD2. This CDR3 spans 15 amino acids. In germline, CDR1 is GTSNPN, CDR2 SVGIG (reference sequence). J gave up 5 bases and V 1 base, and 10 bases lay outside the gene matches. The DNA for the CDR3 is TGTGCCTGGAGTGAAACTGGGAGGGCCTTGGAGACCCAGTACTTC. This gives the protein CAWSETGRALETQYF. Supplemented by reference TRBV30 and TRBJ2-5, the full variable domain reads SQTIHQWPATLVQPVGSPLSLECTVEGTSNPNLYWYRQAAGRGLQLLFYSVGIGQISSEVPQNLSASRPQDRQFILSSKKLLLSDSGFYLCAWSETGRALETQYFGPGTRLLVL.

This chain connects TRBV18 to TRBJ2-1; tentatively, D is TRBD2 (6 bases). CDR1 is KGHSH and CDR2 is LQKENI in the germline V gene. Between the trimmed V and J ends, which lost 3 bases and 1 base, there was a span of 10 bases. The CDR3 is made up of 15 amino acids. Here the CDR3 DNA reads TGTGCCAGCTCACCTTTGGGGGGATCCTACAATGAGCAGTTCTTC. Encoded protein: CASSPLGGSYNEQFF. The full variable domain, in which reference TRBV18 and TRBJ2-1 provide the parts outside the CDR3, is NAGVMQNPRHLVRRRGQEARLRCSPMKGHSHVYWYRQLPEEGLKFMVYLQKENIIDESGMPKERFSAEFPKEGPSILRIQQVVRGDSAAYFCASSPLGGSYNEQFFGPGTRLTVL.